The clone carrying this TCR beta chain was observed at least ten times. The antigen is unknown. The CDR3 is 15 amino acids. V was trimmed by 1 base and J by 6 bases, leaving 13 bases between them. From germline, CDR1 is LGHDT and CDR2 YNNKEL (reference sequence). The data were obtained in a study of early T cells in non-severe SARS-CoV-2 infection. In the study overall: With bulk RNA from unsorted whole blood as input, sequencing yielded unpaired chains. Study observations and caveats: Comparison of clonotypes with VDJdb favored anti-spike CD8 responses while missing private and CD4 specificities.

In the library, individual cDNA molecules carried attached unique molecular identifiers. MiXCR, applied by TCRdb to the 5' RACE reads, yields one record per CDR3 protein. The sample lists 25,000 to 35,000 distinct CDR3 sequences, about 6% occurring once. Sequenced: whole blood. V usage is TRBV3-1 and J usage is TRBJ1-5; D is undetermined. This receptor was taken from an adult who was a healthcare worker with PCR-confirmed SARS-CoV-2 infection or an uninfected control (not recorded which). CDR3 sequence reads: CASSQGFGVAQPQHF. In DNA, the CDR3 is TGTGCCAGCAGCCAAGGGTTCGGGGTGGCTCAGCCCCAGCATTTT. Variable domain in full (rest from reference TRBV3-1 and TRBJ1-5): DTAVSQTPKYLVTQMGNDKSIKCEQNLGHDTMYWYKQDSKKFLKIMFSYNNKELIINETVPNRFSPKSPDKAHLNLHINSLELGDSAVYFCASSQGFGVAQPQHFGDGTRLSIL.